The next 26 T cell receptor beta chains were all read from a single sample in a study of T cells in Graves' hyperthyroidism and ophthalmopathy (dated by TCRdb to between 2018 and 2020). The receptor library was made with multiplex PCR. The run used an Illumina HiSeq 2000. Amplification of TCR beta CDR3 regions was carried out from RNA transcripts. The TCR CDR3 was subjected to a first round of RT-PCR using the HTBI primer set and the Qiagen OneStep RT-PCR kit. TCRdb took the public reads, trimmed them with fastp at Q25, ran MiXCR for clone calling and kept in-frame beta chains. Identical CDR3 protein sequences are pooled into one entry, listed with their most common genes and DNA. Here the sample has some 620,000 distinct CDR3 sequences; 15% to 20% occur a single time. The ten largest account for 3% to 4% of the sample. Sample: blood. Source of these receptors: a woman under 40 with Graves' hyperthyroidism.

This clonotype appeared many times. V usage is TRBV20-1 and J usage is TRBJ1-6; D is unclear. Trimming cost V 2 bases and J 8 bases, with 16 bases left between them. The length of the CDR3 is 15 residues. Germline CDR1 and CDR2: DFQATT and SNEGSKA (reference sequence). CDR3 DNA: TGCAGTGCTAGATTAGTGGGTCAGGTTGATTCACCCCTCCACTTT. Amino acid sequence: CSARLVGQVDSPLHF.

The J gene is TRBJ2-1, the V gene TRBV20-1; 7 positions agree with TRBD1. In germline, CDR1 is DFQATT, CDR2 SNEGSKA (reference sequence). V lost 7 bases, J lost 5 bases, and 11 bases stayed unmatched. The CDR3 extends over 14 amino acids. In DNA, the CDR3 is TGCAGTGTCACCGGGCCGGGACAGAACAATGAGCAGTTCTTC. Protein: CSVTGPGQNNEQFF.

The chain carries TRBV4-3 and TRBJ2-2; D not certain. The CDR3 runs 16 residues. V dropped 1 base and J dropped 1 base, with 10 bases sitting between them. Germline V gene lookup returns CDR1 LGHNA and CDR2 YSLEER. The CDR3 loop is CASSQATFLNTGELFF. The CDR3 region has the DNA TGCGCCAGCAGCCAAGCGACCTTCCTGAACACCGGGGAGCTGTTTTTT.

This clonotype turned up a few times. This sequence joins TRBV20-1 and TRBJ1-5, with 8 bases matching TRBD1. The J segment lost 7 bases and the V segment lost 6 bases, leaving 14 bases of the junction unmatched. This CDR3 is 15 amino acids long. Germline V gene lookup returns CDR1 DFQATT and CDR2 SNEGSKA (reference sequence). The CDR3 protein is CSATSGGLVDQPQHF. CDR3 in DNA: TGCAGTGCCACCTCAGGGGGCTTGGTAGACCAGCCCCAGCATTTT.

A single count supports this clonotype. This rearrangement joins TRBV2 to TRBJ1-5, with 8 bases fitting TRBD1. Looked up from germline, CDR1 is SNHLY and CDR2 is FYNNEI. This CDR3 region has 14 residues. V shed 5 bases, J shed 6 bases, and the junction held 6 bases outside the gene matches. As DNA, the CDR3 is TGTGCCAGCAGTCAGGACAGGGACGGTCAGCCCCAGCATTTT. It translates to CASSQDRDGQPQHF. Complete variable domain (other parts from reference TRBV2 and TRBJ1-5): EPEVTQTPSHQVTQMGQEVILRCVPISNHLYFYWYRQILGQKVEFLVSFYNNEISEKSEIFDDQFSVERPDGSNFTLKIRSTKLEDSAMYFCASSQDRDGQPQHFGDGTRLSIL.

This clonotype was seen at least ten times. J is TRBJ2-4 and V is TRBV3-1; 7 positions match TRBD1. With 3 bases clipped from V and 1 base from J, the junction kept 3 bases outside the gene matches. Germline loops: CDR1 LGHDT, CDR2 YNNKEL (reference sequence). CDR3 length equals 15 residues. CDR3 sequence reads: CASSHLDRAKNIQYF. Written as DNA, the CDR3 is TGTGCCAGCAGCCATTTGGACAGGGCCAAAAACATTCAGTACTTC.

This clonotype showed up many times. The chain joins TRBV7-9 to TRBJ1-1; D is uncertain. There are 14 residues in the CDR3. Between the trimmed V and J ends, which lost 1 base and 1 base, there was a span of 7 bases. The germline V gene encodes CDR1 SEHNR and CDR2 FQNEAQ (reference sequence). The CDR3 is CASSLVSSNTEAFF. DNA of the CDR3: TGTGCCAGCAGCTTAGTGAGCTCGAACACTGAAGCTTTCTTT.

This clonotype was counted between two and nine times. This chain links TRBV5-1 with TRBJ2-7; 9 bases are a match to TRBD1. The CDR3 extends over 14 amino acids. The J segment lost 2 bases and the V segment lost 6 bases, leaving 6 bases of the junction unmatched. Germline CDR1 SGHRS, CDR2 YFSETQ. The chain's CDR3 is CASKEQGATYEQYF. In DNA form, the CDR3 reads TGCGCCAGCAAGGAACAGGGGGCTACCTACGAGCAGTACTTC.

The rearrangement joins TRBV5-1 to TRBJ2-7; TRBD1 might be the D (5 bases). This CDR3 has 14 residues. The germline gives CDR1 SGHRS, CDR2 YFSETQ. Trimming cost V 3 bases and J 7 bases, with 17 bases left between them. The CDR3 nucleotides read TGCGCCAGCAGCTCGGAAGGGGCGCATCTTGAGCAGTACTTC. Encoded protein: CASSSEGAHLEQYF.

This clonotype was observed many times. The chain uses TRBV27 and TRBJ2-2; D may be TRBD2 (5 bases). Trimming removed 5 bases at V and 0 bases at J, with 13 bases between. From germline, CDR1 is MNHEY and CDR2 SMNVEV (reference sequence). The CDR3 is 16 amino acids. The CDR3 is CASSEIAFANTGELFF. Here the CDR3 DNA reads TGTGCCAGCAGTGAGATAGCGTTCGCGAACACCGGGGAGCTGTTTTTT.

This clonotype showed up many times. The chain uses TRBV18 and TRBJ1-2, with D possibly TRBD1 on 5 matching bases. Germline CDR1 and CDR2: KGHSH and LQKENI. The CDR3 sequence is 13 residues long. V was clipped by 5 bases and J by 8 bases, with 15 bases between them. CDR3 protein: CASSTGDPGGYTF. The CDR3, as DNA: TGTGCCAGCTCAACGGGGGACCCGGGGGGCTACACCTTC.

This clonotype appeared many times. The chain employs TRBV12-3 or TRBV12-4 and TRBJ1-1; unclear D gene. The V end lost 2 bases, the J end lost 1 base, and 8 bases lay between the germline ends. The CDR3 is 14 amino acids. CDR3 sequence reads: CASSLPPTNTEAFF. For the CDR3, the DNA is TGTGCCAGCAGTTTACCCCCGACGAACACTGAAGCTTTCTTT.

This clonotype has a count of ten or more. The rearrangement links TRBV28 to TRBJ1-4; D call uncertain. Germline V lookup: CDR1 MDHEN, CDR2 SYDVKM. Deletions cut 3 bases from V and 4 bases from J, with 18 bases between. This CDR3 region has 17 residues. DNA for the CDR3: TGTGCCAGCAGTTTTTGGCCCGACGACCGGGATAATGAAAAACTGTTTTTT. As protein: CASSFWPDDRDNEKLFF.

This clonotype was observed many times. V usage is TRBV20-1 and J usage is TRBJ1-6; perhaps TRBD1 as D (5 bases). The germline V gene has CDR1 DFQATT and CDR2 SNEGSKA (reference sequence). With 0 bases removed from V and 8 bases from J, the gap between germline ends came to 14 bases. The CDR3 has 15 amino acids. The CDR3 spells CSARDHEGPDSPLHF. The CDR3 region has the DNA TGCAGTGCTAGAGATCATGAGGGGCCGGATTCACCCCTCCACTTT.

The chain combines TRBV28 with TRBJ2-3, with D uncertain. Between the trimmed V and J ends, which lost 3 bases and 0 bases, there was a span of 7 bases. Germline values: CDR1 MDHEN, CDR2 SYDVKM. The CDR3 extends over 14 amino acids. CDR3 loop: CASSFLASTDTQYF. The CDR3 DNA follows: TGTGCCAGCAGTTTTTTGGCTAGCACAGATACGCAGTATTTT.

This clonotype was counted many times. The chain uses TRBV5-1 and TRBJ1-5, with TRBD1 identical over 7 bases. The trim removed 3 bases at V and 3 bases at J, leaving 3 bases unmatched. The CDR3 loop spans 14 amino acids. In germline, CDR1 is SGHRS, CDR2 YFSETQ. DNA of the CDR3: TGCGCCAGCAGCTCGGGACAGTTCAATCAGCCCCAGCATTTT. Its protein is CASSSGQFNQPQHF. The whole variable domain, filled in from reference TRBV5-1 and TRBJ1-5, reads KAGVTQTPRYLIKTRGQQVTLSCSPISGHRSVSWYQQTPGQGLQFLFEYFSETQRNKGNFPGRFSGRQFSNSRSEMNVSTLELGDSALYLCASSSGQFNQPQHFGDGTRLSIL.

V is TRBV6-5 and J is TRBJ1-1; the D is unclear. V lost 2 bases and J lost 0, with 7 bases in between. This CDR3 spans 14 amino acids. Germline V gene data show CDR1 as MNHEY and CDR2 as SVGAGI. In DNA, the CDR3 is TGTGCCAGCAGTTACACGGGCGTGAACACTGAAGCTTTCTTT. Encoded protein: CASSYTGVNTEAFF.

This clonotype was counted many times. The chain is built from TRBV7-8 and TRBJ2-5, with 10 bases that match TRBD2. The CDR3 has 15 amino acids. From germline, CDR1 is SGHVS and CDR2 FQNEAQ. The junction had 5 bases not matched to a gene; V was cut back by 0 bases and J by 7 bases. CDR3 region: CASSLARTSGGTQYF. CDR3 nucleotide sequence: TGTGCCAGCAGCTTAGCACGGACTAGCGGCGGGACCCAGTACTTC.

V gene TRBV6-6 combines with J gene TRBJ1-1; 7 bases are shared with TRBD1. Germline trimming cut 2 bases from V and 1 base from J; bases unmatched to any gene: 4. The germline V gene encodes CDR1 MNHNY and CDR2 SVGAGI (reference sequence). The CDR3 runs 15 residues. In DNA form, the CDR3 reads TGTGCCAGCAGTTACGAGGGGGCGGCGAACACTGAAGCTTTCTTT. Amino acids: CASSYEGAANTEAFF.

This clonotype was found many times. The V call is TRBV5-1, the J call TRBJ2-1; TRBD2 matches 10 bases. V dropped 6 bases and J dropped 9; count of bases not matched to a gene: 9. Germline values: CDR1 SGHRS, CDR2 YFSETQ. CDR3 length equals 14 residues. The CDR3 sequence is CASTEREGWGEQFF. CDR3 nucleotide sequence: TGCGCCAGCACCGAGCGGGAGGGGTGGGGTGAGCAGTTCTTC.

Many counts were recorded for this clonotype. J is TRBJ2-7 and V is TRBV20-1; 9 bases align to TRBD2. The V gene end was trimmed by 5 bases and the J gene end by 2 bases; junction bases not matched to a gene: 7. CDR3 length: 14 residues. Germline CDR1 is DFQATT and CDR2 is SNEGSKA (reference sequence). CDR3 bases: TGCAGTGCTCGGACCCGACTAGCGGCCTACGAGCAGTACTTC. It encodes CSARTRLAAYEQYF.

This clonotype has a count of ten or more. The chain links TRBV11-3 to TRBJ2-7; D possibly corresponds to TRBD1 (6 bases). Trimming shortened V by 5 bases and J by 3 bases, and 8 bases separated the two germline ends. This CDR3 region has 12 residues. Germline V gene sequence: CDR1 SGHNT, CDR2 YENEEA. The CDR3: CASSATGYEQYF. The CDR3 DNA sequence: TGTGCCAGCAGCGCGACAGGCTACGAGCAGTACTTC.

The sample holds many counts of this clonotype. The V and J genes are TRBV7-8 and TRBJ2-1; TRBD2 matches 8 bases. The length of the CDR3 is 16 residues. V was pared by 3 bases and J by 3 bases, with 7 bases of the junction left unmatched. In germline, CDR1 is SGHVS, CDR2 FQNEAQ. CDR3 residues: CASSFGGVVNYNEQFF. DNA of the CDR3: TGTGCCAGCAGCTTCGGGGGGGTAGTAAACTACAATGAGCAGTTCTTC.

In regard to this clonotype: The junction differs from germline at one of its ends, possibly a read error. The rearrangement uses TRBV7-3 and TRBJ2-1; 8 positions agree with TRBD1. CDR3 length equals 14 residues. Germline V gene lookup returns CDR1 SGHTA and CDR2 FQGTGA. CDR3 amino acids: CASSTGQGYDEQFF. In DNA, the CDR3 is TGTGCCAGCAGCACCGGACAGGGCTACGATGAGCAGTTCTTC.

The V and J genes are TRBV9 and TRBJ2-7; D unresolved. V lost 1 base and J 3 bases, leaving 8 bases between the germline ends. This CDR3 has 13 residues. CDR1 and CDR2 from the germline V gene are SGDLS and YYNGEE. The DNA for the CDR3 is TGTGCCAGCAGCGTATCAAATGGCTACGAGCAGTACTTC. Translating gives CASSVSNGYEQYF.

This clonotype was detected many times. V is TRBV30 and J is TRBJ2-7; D is unresolved. Germline V CDR1 and CDR2: GTSNPN, SVGIG (reference sequence). V was clipped by 2 bases and J by 1 base, with 12 bases between them. This CDR3 comprises 14 residues. CDR3 region: CAWSYAFGSYEQYF. The CDR3 DNA sequence: TGTGCCTGGAGTTACGCCTTTGGTTCCTACGAGCAGTACTTC.